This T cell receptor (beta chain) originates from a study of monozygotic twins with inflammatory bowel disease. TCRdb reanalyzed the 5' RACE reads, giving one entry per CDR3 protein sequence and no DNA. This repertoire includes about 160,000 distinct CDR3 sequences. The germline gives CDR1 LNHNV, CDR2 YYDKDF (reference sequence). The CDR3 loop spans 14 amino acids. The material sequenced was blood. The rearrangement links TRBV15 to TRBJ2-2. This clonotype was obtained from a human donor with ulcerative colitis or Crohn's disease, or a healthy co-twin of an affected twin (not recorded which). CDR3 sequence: CATSRVRNTGELFF.